This entry lists 18 T cell receptor beta chains sequenced from one sample in a study of response to subunit inactivated influenza vaccine. TCRdb redid the calling of the RT-PCR reads with MiXCR, one entry per CDR3 protein. The table shows under 200,000 distinct CDR3 sequences, with roughly 10% occurring only once. Sequenced here: non-naive T cells sorted from PBMCs, sampled more than 35 days after vaccination. These receptors were obtained from a middle-aged man who received an inactivated influenza vaccine.

Only a few counts were recorded for this clonotype. The chain carries TRBV20-1 and TRBJ2-7; D perhaps matches TRBD2 (5 bases). This CDR3 spans 15 amino acids. V lost 6 bases and J lost 4, with 22 bases in between. Germline-derived CDR1 and CDR2 are DFQATT and SNEGSKA (reference sequence). This CDR3 is CSAPFVWASGYEQYF. The DNA of the CDR3 is TGCAGTGCCCCATTTGTTTGGGCTTCGGGATACGAGCAGTACTTC.

As to this clonotype: Its ends do not fully match the called genes, so a read error is possible. The genes are TRBV12-3 or TRBV12-4 and TRBJ2-5; possibly TRBD1 for D (5 bases). This CDR3 contains 15 residues. The CDR3 reads CASSLGQVGEETQHF. CDR3 in DNA: TGTGCCAGCAGTTTAGGACAAGTAGGGGAAGAGACCCAGCACTTC.

This clonotype appeared a few times. The chain has TRBV10-3 and TRBJ2-1; possibly TRBD1 for D (5 bases). Germline V gene lookup returns CDR1 ENHRY and CDR2 SYGVKD. V lost 3 bases and J lost 7, with 16 bases in between. CDR3 length: 15 residues. CDR3: CAISDLSQGENEQFF. The CDR3 nucleotides read TGTGCCATCAGTGACCTGAGCCAGGGCGAGAATGAGCAGTTCTTC.

This clonotype was counted only a few times. The chain joins TRBV3-1 to TRBJ2-3; TRBD2 matches 8 bases. The CDR3 is 17 residues long. Germline V CDR1 and CDR2: LGHDT, YNNKEL (reference sequence). Trimming cost V 1 base and J 2 bases; bases outside gene matches: 8. The CDR3 DNA follows: TGTGCCAGCAGCCAAGGGTTAAGCGGGGGTCCCACAGATACGCAGTATTTT. Its translation is CASSQGLSGGPTDTQYF.

This clonotype was recorded many times. This chain joins TRBV9 and TRBJ2-1; D gene unclear. Germline loops: CDR1 SGDLS, CDR2 YYNGEE. The CDR3 extends over 15 amino acids. Trimming removed 0 bases at V and 1 base at J, with 8 bases between. The CDR3 DNA reads as TGTGCCAGCAGCGTAGCGGGCACATCCTACAATGAGCAGTTCTTC. It yields the protein CASSVAGTSYNEQFF.

The gene calls are TRBV24-1 and TRBJ2-3, with a weak D call TRBD1 (5 bases). The CDR3 runs 16 residues. Trimming pared 4 bases from V and 0 bases from J, leaving 13 bases between. Germline lookup yields CDR1 KGHDR and CDR2 SFDVKD. In nucleotides, the CDR3 is TGTGCCACCAGTGACCCAGGACAAGCTAGCACAGATACGCAGTATTTT. Protein: CATSDPGQASTDTQYF.

This clonotype was seen a few times. The chain is built from TRBV6-2 or TRBV6-3 and TRBJ1-5, with D perhaps matching TRBD1 (5 bases). The CDR3 totals 15 residues. Germline V gives CDR1 MNHEY, CDR2 SVGEGT. V was cut by 2 bases and J by 4 bases, with 12 bases left in between. The CDR3 DNA reads as TGTGCCAGCAGTTACCTCGGCAGGGTGAATCAGCCCCAGCATTTT. It specifies CASSYLGRVNQPQHF.

This clonotype was counted a few times. This rearrangement joins TRBV7-2 to TRBJ1-4; 10 nucleotides agree with TRBD1. V lost 1 base and J lost 2; bases outside the gene matches: 4. The CDR3 runs to 17 residues. Germline CDR1 SGHTA, CDR2 FQGNSA. The CDR3: CASSLGGTGATNEKLFF. CDR3 DNA sequence: TGTGCCAGCAGCTTAGGCGGGACAGGGGCCACTAATGAAAAACTGTTTTTT.

This chain uses TRBV20-1 with TRBJ2-7; 7 bases match TRBD1. CDR1 DFQATT and CDR2 SNEGSKA come from the germline V gene (reference sequence). J gave up 3 bases and V 4 bases, and 9 bases lay outside the gene matches. The CDR3 is 14 amino acids. CDR3 sequence reads: CSAIRSGGIYEQYF. Here the CDR3 DNA reads TGCAGTGCTATCCGGTCAGGGGGTATCTACGAGCAGTACTTC.

This clonotype was observed a handful of times. The chain couples TRBV12-3 or TRBV12-4 to TRBJ1-5; TRBD1 might be the D (6 bases). This CDR3 contains 15 residues. V lost 6 bases to trimming and J lost 0 bases, with 12 bases between them. CDR3 nucleotides: TGTGCCAGCAGCCAGGACAGCTATAGCAATCAGCCCCAGCATTTT. Its translation is CASSQDSYSNQPQHF.

The V and J genes are TRBV20-1 and TRBJ1-1, with D perhaps TRBD1 (5 bases). The CDR3 is made up of 14 amino acids. The germline gives CDR1 DFQATT, CDR2 SNEGSKA (reference sequence). V gave up 0 bases and J gave up 5 bases, with 13 bases separating them. The CDR3 sequence is CSARDGAGRTEAFF. In nucleotides, the CDR3 is TGCAGTGCTAGAGATGGGGCAGGGAGGACTGAAGCTTTCTTT.

There are a few counts of this clonotype. This chain uses TRBV11-3 with TRBJ2-1; TRBD2 might be the D (7 bases). Trimming removed 4 bases from V and 0 bases from J, with 13 bases in between. Germline assignment: CDR1 SGHNT and CDR2 YENEEA. The CDR3 loop spans 16 amino acids. The DNA for the CDR3 is TGTGCCAGCAGCTCGGGGGGCTCAAGCTCCTACAATGAGCAGTTCTTC. Residues: CASSSGGSSSYNEQFF.

CDR3 sequence reads: CAISKRQGDYEQYF. The DNA of the CDR3 is TGTGCCATCAGTAAGAGACAGGGGGACTACGAGCAGTACTTC. V gene TRBV10-3 combines with J gene TRBJ2-7; 9 nucleotides align to TRBD1. The J segment lost 3 bases and the V segment lost 5 bases, leaving 5 bases of the junction unmatched. CDR1 ENHRY and CDR2 SYGVKD come from the germline V gene. This CDR3 is built from 14 residues.

In this sample, this clonotype turned up many times. The chain couples TRBV5-6 to TRBJ1-2, with D maybe TRBD1 (5 bases). The CDR3 loop spans 16 amino acids. CDR1 SGHDT and CDR2 YYEEEE come from the germline V gene. V was pared by 1 base and J by 2 bases, with 15 bases between. DNA of the CDR3: TGTGCCAGCAGCTTGAGGGTGTGGGGACCCAACTATGGCTACACCTTC. Translation: CASSLRVWGPNYGYTF.

The genes are TRBV20-1 and TRBJ2-6; D is unresolved. The CDR3 extends over 15 amino acids. Deletions cut 3 bases from V and 1 base from J, with 10 bases between. Germline CDR1 DFQATT, CDR2 SNEGSKA (reference sequence). CDR3 DNA sequence: TGCAGTGCTAGCTGTGTAGAGTCTGGGGCCAACGTCCTGACTTTC. Translating gives CSASCVESGANVLTF.

This clonotype was seen a handful of times. The CDR3 DNA reads TGTGCCAGCAGCTTGTCAGCGTATAGCAATCAGCCCCAGCATTTT. It translates to CASSLSAYSNQPQHF. The rearrangement uses TRBV7-2 and TRBJ1-5, with D unresolved. Trimming removed 3 bases at V and 0 bases at J, with 9 bases between. The V gene's germline CDR1 is SGHTA and CDR2 FQGNSA. The CDR3 extends over 15 amino acids.

This clonotype has a count of ten or more. One end of the junction does not line up with germline, which may come from a read error. V usage is TRBV7-7 and J usage is TRBJ2-1; the D is unclear. The germline V gene encodes CDR1 SSHAT and CDR2 FNYEAQ (reference sequence). CDR3 size: 15 residues. CDR3 amino acids: CASSSGLGIDNEQFF. In DNA, the CDR3 is TGTGCTAGCAGCTCCGGATTAGGGATAGACAATGAGCAGTTCTTC. Full variable domain (remainder filled in from reference TRBV7-7 and TRBJ2-1): GAGVSQSPRYKVTKRGQDVTLRCDPISSHATLYWYQQALGQGPEFLTYFNYEAQPDKSGLPSDRFSAERPEGSISTLTIQRTEQRDSAMYRCASSSGLGIDNEQFFGPGTRLTVL.

This clonotype was picked up a small number of times. The chain joins TRBV6-1 to TRBJ2-3, with TRBD2 identical over 7 bases. CDR3 size: 14 residues. V lost 6 bases to trimming and J lost 1 base; unmatched junction nucleotides: 4. Germline V lookup: CDR1 MNHNS, CDR2 SASEGT. The CDR3 nucleotides read TGTGCCAGCAGAGTGAGCGGGGGCACAGATACGCAGTATTTT. Protein: CASRVSGGTDTQYF.